A selection of T cell receptor beta chains follows, all from one sample in a study of T cell repertoires in cytomegalovirus infection. TCRdb ran MiXCR on the reads and lists one entry per CDR3 protein. The table has about 770,000 distinct CDR3 sequences, about 29% seen once. No antigen is known for these receptors. The sequencing here drew on cultured CD8+ T cells from PBMCs, taken from culture after CMV antigen stimulation. The receptors originated from a human donor in good health (CMV status not recorded). Some clones in this sample may be carry-over from other donors' samples. CDR3s include the opening cysteine and the closing phenylalanine or tryptophan. Each record gives: CDR3 protein, CDR3 DNA, D gene, V gene, clone size, J gene. D genes are given only for firm matches. The listing skips clone size in some rows; elsewhere it reads once, few, many or a size class.

CDR3 protein: CASSSRGSGEHQYF
CDR3 DNA: TGTGCCAGCAGCTCCCGAGGTAGCGGGGAACACCAGTACTTC
D gene: TRBD2
V gene: TRBV7-6
clone size: few
J gene: TRBJ2-5

CDR3 protein: CASCPGASDGAYTF
CDR3 DNA: TGTGCCAGCTGTCCCGGGGCATCCGACGGAGCTTACACCTTC
D gene: -
V gene: TRBV5-6
clone size: -
J gene: TRBJ1-2

CDR3 protein: CASSVAGGATYQETQYF
CDR3 DNA: TGTGCCAGCAGCGTAGCGGGGGGCGCCACGTACCAAGAGACCCAGTACTTC
D gene: -
V gene: TRBV9
clone size: -
J gene: TRBJ2-5

CDR3 protein: CASSPLTSGGNEQFF
CDR3 DNA: TGTGCCAGCTCACCACTAACTAGCGGGGGGAATGAGCAGTTCTTC
D gene: TRBD2
V gene: TRBV18
clone size: -
J gene: TRBJ2-1

CDR3 protein: CASLPGRGTEAFF
CDR3 DNA: TGCGCCAGTTTACCGGGACGAGGGACTGAAGCTTTCTTT
D gene: -
V gene: TRBV4-1
clone size: -
J gene: TRBJ1-1

CDR3 protein: CASRRTPEPNNEQFF
CDR3 DNA: TGTGCCAGCAGAAGGACACCGGAACCTAACAATGAGCAGTTCTTC
D gene: -
V gene: TRBV6-2/TRBV6-3
clone size: -
J gene: TRBJ2-1

CDR3 protein: CASSSQEGGQSYNEQFF
CDR3 DNA: TGTGCCAGCAGCTCCCAAGAGGGGGGACAATCCTACAATGAGCAGTTCTTC
D gene: -
V gene: TRBV7-9
clone size: few
J gene: TRBJ2-1

CDR3 protein: CASSLNVGKNGELFF
CDR3 DNA: TGTGCCAGCAGTTTAAATGTAGGGAAGAACGGGGAGCTGTTTTTT
D gene: -
V gene: TRBV12-3/TRBV12-4
clone size: few
J gene: TRBJ2-2

CDR3 protein: CASSLAGGKADTQYF
CDR3 DNA: TGTGCCAGCAGTTTAGCAGGGGGCAAGGCAGATACGCAGTATTTT
D gene: TRBD1
V gene: TRBV12-3/TRBV12-4
clone size: many
J gene: TRBJ2-3

CDR3 protein: CASSLYVSGGFTDTQYF
CDR3 DNA: TGTGCCAGCAGTTTATACGTAAGCGGGGGCTTCACAGATACGCAGTATTTT
D gene: TRBD2
V gene: TRBV27
clone size: few
J gene: TRBJ2-3

CDR3 protein: CSVNGGSLNEQYF
CDR3 DNA: TGCAGCGTTAACGGGGGCTCCCTGAACGAGCAGTACTTC
D gene: -
V gene: TRBV29-1
clone size: -
J gene: TRBJ2-7

CDR3 protein: CASSLGTKDQYF
CDR3 DNA: TGTGCCAGCAGCCTCGGGACAAAAGATCAGTACTTC
D gene: -
V gene: TRBV28
clone size: -
J gene: TRBJ2-4

CDR3 protein: CAISESRGNTDTQYF
CDR3 DNA: TGTGCCATCAGTGAGTCAAGGGGGAACACAGATACGCAGTATTTT
D gene: -
V gene: TRBV10-3
clone size: once
J gene: TRBJ2-3

CDR3 protein: CASSSGTAEQFF
CDR3 DNA: TGTGCCAGCAGCTCTGGGACAGCAGAGCAGTTCTTC
D gene: TRBD1
V gene: TRBV11-2
clone size: few
J gene: TRBJ2-1

CDR3 protein: CASRSLGDTRRNEQFF
CDR3 DNA: TGTGCCAGCAGGTCCCTGGGGGACACCAGGCGAAATGAGCAGTTCTTC
D gene: -
V gene: TRBV6-5
clone size: -
J gene: TRBJ2-1

CDR3 protein: CASTSGDFGELFF
CDR3 DNA: TGTGCCAGCACCTCAGGGGACTTCGGGGAGCTGTTTTTT
D gene: -
V gene: TRBV6-6
clone size: -
J gene: TRBJ2-2